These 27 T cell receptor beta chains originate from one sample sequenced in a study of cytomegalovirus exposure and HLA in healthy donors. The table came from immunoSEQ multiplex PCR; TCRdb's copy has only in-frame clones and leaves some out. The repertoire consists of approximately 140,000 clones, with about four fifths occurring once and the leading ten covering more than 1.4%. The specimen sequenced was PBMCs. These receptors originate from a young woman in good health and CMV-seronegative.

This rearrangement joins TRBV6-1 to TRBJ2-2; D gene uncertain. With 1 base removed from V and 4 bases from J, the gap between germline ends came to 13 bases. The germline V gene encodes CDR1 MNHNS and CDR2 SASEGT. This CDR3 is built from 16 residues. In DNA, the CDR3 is TGTGCCAGCAGTGAAGTTGGAAGCCGGGTCACCGGGGAGCTGTTTTTT. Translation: CASSEVGSRVTGELFF.

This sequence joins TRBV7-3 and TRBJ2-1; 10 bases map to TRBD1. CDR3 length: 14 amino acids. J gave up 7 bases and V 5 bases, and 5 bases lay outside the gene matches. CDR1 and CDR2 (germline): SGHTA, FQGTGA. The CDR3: CASSRDRGENEQFF. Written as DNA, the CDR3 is TGTGCCAGCAGCCGGGACAGGGGTGAGAATGAGCAGTTCTTC.

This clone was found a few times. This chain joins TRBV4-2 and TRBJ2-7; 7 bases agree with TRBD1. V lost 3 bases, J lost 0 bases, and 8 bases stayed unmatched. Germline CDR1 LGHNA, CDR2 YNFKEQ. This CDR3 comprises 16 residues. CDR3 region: CASSHDRDSPSYEQYF. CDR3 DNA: TGTGCCAGCAGCCATGACCGGGACAGCCCCTCCTACGAGCAGTACTTC.

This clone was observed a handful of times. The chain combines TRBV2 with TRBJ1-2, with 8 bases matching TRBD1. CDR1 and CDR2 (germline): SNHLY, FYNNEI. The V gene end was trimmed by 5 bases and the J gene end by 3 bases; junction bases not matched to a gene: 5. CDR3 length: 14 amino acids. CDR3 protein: CASSFTTGDYGYTF. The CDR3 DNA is TGTGCCAGCAGTTTTACGACAGGGGACTATGGCTACACCTTC.

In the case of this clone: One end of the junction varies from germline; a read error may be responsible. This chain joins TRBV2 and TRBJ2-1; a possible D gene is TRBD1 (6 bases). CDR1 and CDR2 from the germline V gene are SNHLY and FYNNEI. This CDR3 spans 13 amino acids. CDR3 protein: CASSATLGARHIF. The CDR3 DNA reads TGTGCCAGCAGTGCGACTTTGGGGGCCCGTCATATCTTC.

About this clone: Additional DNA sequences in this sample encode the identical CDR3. In DNA form, the CDR3 reads TGTGCCAGTAGGTGGACAGGGATGAACACTGAAGCTTTCTTT. Translation: CASRWTGMNTEAFF. This chain links TRBV19 with TRBJ1-1; 8 bases match TRBD1. V was pared by 6 bases and J by 0 bases, with 3 bases of the junction left unmatched. The CDR3 consists of 14 residues. Germline lookup yields CDR1 LNHDA and CDR2 SQIVND (reference sequence). The full variable domain, rest sourced from reference TRBV19 and TRBJ1-1, is DGGITQSPKYLFRKEGQNVTLSCEQNLNHDAMYWYRQDPGQGLRLIYYSQIVNDFQKGDIAEGYSVSREKKESFPLTVTSAQKNPTAFYLCASRWTGMNTEAFFGQGTRLTVV.

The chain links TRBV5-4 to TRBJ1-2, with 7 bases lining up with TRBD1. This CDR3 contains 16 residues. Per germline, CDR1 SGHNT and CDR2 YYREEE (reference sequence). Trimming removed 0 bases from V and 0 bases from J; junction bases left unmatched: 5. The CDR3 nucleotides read TGTGCCAGCAGCTTGGGGGGACAGAGAGCTAACTATGGCTACACCTTC. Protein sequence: CASSLGGQRANYGYTF. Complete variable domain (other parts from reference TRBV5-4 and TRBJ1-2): ETGVTQSPTHLIKTRGQQVTLRCSSQSGHNTVSWYQQALGQGPQFIFQYYREEENGRGNFPPRFSGLQFPNYSSELNVNALELDDSALYLCASSLGGQRANYGYTFGSGTRLTVV.

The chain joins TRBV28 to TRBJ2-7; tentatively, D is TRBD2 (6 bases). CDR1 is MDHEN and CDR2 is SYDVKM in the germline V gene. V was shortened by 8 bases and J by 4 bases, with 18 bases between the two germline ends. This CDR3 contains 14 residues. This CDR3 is CASHSRRGKYEQYF. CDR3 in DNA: TGTGCCAGCCATTCTCGGCGGGGAAAGTACGAGCAGTACTTC. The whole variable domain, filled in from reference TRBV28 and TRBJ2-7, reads DVKVTQSSRYLVKRTGEKVFLECVQDMDHENMFWYRQDPGLGLRLIYFSYDVKMKEKGDIPEGYSVSREKKERFSLILESASTNQTSMYLCASHSRRGKYEQYFGPGTRLTVT.

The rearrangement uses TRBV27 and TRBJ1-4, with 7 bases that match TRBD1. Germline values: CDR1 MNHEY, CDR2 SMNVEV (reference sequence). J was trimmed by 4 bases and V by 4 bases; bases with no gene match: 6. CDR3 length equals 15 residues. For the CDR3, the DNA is TGTGCCAGCAGTTCGTACGACAGGGTTAATGAAAAACTGTTTTTT. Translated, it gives CASSSYDRVNEKLFF.

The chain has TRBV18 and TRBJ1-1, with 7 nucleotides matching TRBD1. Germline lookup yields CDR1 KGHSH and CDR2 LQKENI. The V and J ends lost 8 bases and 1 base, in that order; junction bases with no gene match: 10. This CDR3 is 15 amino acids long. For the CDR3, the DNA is TGTGCCAGCCACCCGGGACAGACCTGGAACACTGAAGCTTTCTTT. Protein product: CASHPGQTWNTEAFF.

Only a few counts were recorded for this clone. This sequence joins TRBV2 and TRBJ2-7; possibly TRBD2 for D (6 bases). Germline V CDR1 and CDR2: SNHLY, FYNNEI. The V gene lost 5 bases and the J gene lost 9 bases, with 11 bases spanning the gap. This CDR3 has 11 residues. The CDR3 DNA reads TGTGCCAGCAGTAGACTAGGCCGGCAGTACTTC. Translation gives CASSRLGRQYF.

CDR3 in DNA: TGTGCCAGCAGCTTAGTCTCTGGGCCTTCTAATGAAAAACTGTTTTTT. It yields the protein CASSLVSGPSNEKLFF. The J gene is TRBJ1-4, the V gene TRBV7-8, with D hard to call. The CDR3 is 16 residues long. The germline V and J ends were trimmed by 1 base and 3 bases, with 12 bases remaining between them. The germline V gene encodes CDR1 SGHVS and CDR2 FQNEAQ.

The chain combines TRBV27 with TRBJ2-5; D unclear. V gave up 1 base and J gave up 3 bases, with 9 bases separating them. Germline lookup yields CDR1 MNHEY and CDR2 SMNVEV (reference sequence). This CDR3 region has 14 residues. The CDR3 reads CASSLLAQKETQYF. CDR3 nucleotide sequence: TGTGCCAGCAGTTTATTGGCCCAGAAAGAGACCCAGTACTTC.

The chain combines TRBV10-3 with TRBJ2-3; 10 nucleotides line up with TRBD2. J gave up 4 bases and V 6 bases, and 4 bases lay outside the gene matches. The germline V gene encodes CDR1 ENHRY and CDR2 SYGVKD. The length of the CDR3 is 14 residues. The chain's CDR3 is CAIRTSGAPDTQYF. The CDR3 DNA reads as TGTGCCATCAGAACTAGCGGGGCCCCAGATACGCAGTATTTT.

The CDR3 sequence: CASTQGGASYEQYF. DNA for the CDR3: TGTGCCAGCACCCAGGGAGGTGCCTCCTACGAGCAGTACTTC. The chain combines TRBV28 with TRBJ2-7, with a possible D match to TRBD2 (6 bases). Germline loops: CDR1 MDHEN, CDR2 SYDVKM. The CDR3 has 14 residues. V shed 7 bases and J shed 0 bases, with 13 bases lying between them.

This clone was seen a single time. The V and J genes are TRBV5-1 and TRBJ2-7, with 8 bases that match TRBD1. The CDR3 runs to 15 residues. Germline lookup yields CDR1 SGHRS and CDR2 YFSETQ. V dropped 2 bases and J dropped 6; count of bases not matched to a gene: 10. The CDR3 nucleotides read TGCGCCAGCAGCTTCGCAGACAGGGGATTGCGCGAGCAGTACTTC. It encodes CASSFADRGLREQYF.

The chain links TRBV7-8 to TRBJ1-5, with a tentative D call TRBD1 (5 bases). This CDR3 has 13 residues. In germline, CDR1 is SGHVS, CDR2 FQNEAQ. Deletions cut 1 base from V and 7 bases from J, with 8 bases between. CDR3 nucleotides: TGTGCCAGCAGCTTAGGGGGCATCCAGCCCCAGCATTTT. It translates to CASSLGGIQPQHF.

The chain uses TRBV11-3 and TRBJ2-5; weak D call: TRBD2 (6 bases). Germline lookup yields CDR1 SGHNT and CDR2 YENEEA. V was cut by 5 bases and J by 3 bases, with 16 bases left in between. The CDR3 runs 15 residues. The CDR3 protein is CASSRAGQVEETQYF. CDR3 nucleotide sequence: TGTGCCAGCAGCCGGGCGGGGCAGGTTGAAGAGACCCAGTACTTC. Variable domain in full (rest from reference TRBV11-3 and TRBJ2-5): EAGVVQSPRYKIIEKKQPVAFWCNPISGHNTLYWYLQNLGQGPELLIRYENEEAVDDSQLPKDRFSAERLKGVDSTLKIQPAELGDSAVYLCASSRAGQVEETQYFGPGTRLLVL.

The CDR3 DNA reads TGTGCCAGCAGCTTGCGTAGCGGGGGGAGCACAGATACGCAGTATTTT. This sequence encodes CASSLRSGGSTDTQYF. This chain links TRBV11-2 with TRBJ2-3, with 10 bases that match TRBD2. CDR3 length: 16 residues. J gave up 0 bases and V 3 bases, and 3 bases lay outside the gene matches. CDR1 and CDR2 (germline): SGHAT, FQNNGV.

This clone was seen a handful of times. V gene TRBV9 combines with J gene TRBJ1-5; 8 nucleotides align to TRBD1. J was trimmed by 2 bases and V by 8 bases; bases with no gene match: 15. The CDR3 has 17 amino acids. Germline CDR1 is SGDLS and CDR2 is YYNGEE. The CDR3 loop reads CARPGQAPFEGNQPQHF. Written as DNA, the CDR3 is TGTGCCAGGCCGGGACAGGCCCCCTTTGAGGGCAATCAGCCCCAGCATTTT.

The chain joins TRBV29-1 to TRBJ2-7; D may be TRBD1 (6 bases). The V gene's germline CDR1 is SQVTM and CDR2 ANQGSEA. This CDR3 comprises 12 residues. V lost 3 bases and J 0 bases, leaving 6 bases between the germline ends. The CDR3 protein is CSVEGHSYEQYF. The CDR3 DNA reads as TGCAGCGTTGAGGGACACTCCTACGAGCAGTACTTC.

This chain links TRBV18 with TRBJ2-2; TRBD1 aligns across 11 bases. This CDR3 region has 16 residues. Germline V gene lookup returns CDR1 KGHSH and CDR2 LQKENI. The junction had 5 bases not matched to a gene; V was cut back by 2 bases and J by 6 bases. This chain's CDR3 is CASSPVDRGPAGELFF. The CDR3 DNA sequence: TGTGCCAGCTCACCAGTGGACAGGGGGCCTGCCGGGGAGCTGTTTTTT.

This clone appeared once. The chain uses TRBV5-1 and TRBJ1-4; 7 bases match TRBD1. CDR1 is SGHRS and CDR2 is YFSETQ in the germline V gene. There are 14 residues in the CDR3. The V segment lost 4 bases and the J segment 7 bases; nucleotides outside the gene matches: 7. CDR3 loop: CASSREGAVEKLFF. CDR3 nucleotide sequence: TGCGCCAGCAGCAGAGAGGGGGCTGTTGAAAAACTGTTTTTT.

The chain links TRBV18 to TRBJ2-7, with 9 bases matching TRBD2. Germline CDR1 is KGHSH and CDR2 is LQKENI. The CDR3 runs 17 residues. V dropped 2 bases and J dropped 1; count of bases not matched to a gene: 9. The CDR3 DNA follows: TGTGCCAGCTCACCAACGGGACTAGCTGGAGGGTCCTACGAGCAGTACTTC. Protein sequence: CASSPTGLAGGSYEQYF.

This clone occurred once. CDR3 sequence reads: CAWSWAGSSYNEQFF. As DNA, the CDR3 is TGTGCCTGGAGTTGGGCGGGAAGCTCCTACAATGAGCAGTTCTTC. J is TRBJ2-1 and V is TRBV30, with a possible D match to TRBD2 (6 bases). Germline loops: CDR1 GTSNPN, CDR2 SVGIG (reference sequence). The CDR3 consists of 15 residues. The ends were cut back, 2 bases at V and 0 bases at J, with 11 bases in the middle.

The CDR3 region is CASSERSTGWIDTEAFF. The CDR3 DNA sequence: TGTGCCAGCAGTGAAAGGTCGACAGGGTGGATCGACACTGAAGCTTTCTTT. This chain uses TRBV2 with TRBJ1-1; the match to TRBD1 covers 7 bases. Unmatched junction bases numbered 12, after V lost 2 bases and J lost 3 bases. The CDR3 contains 17 residues. CDR1 is SNHLY, CDR2 FYNNEI, per germline.

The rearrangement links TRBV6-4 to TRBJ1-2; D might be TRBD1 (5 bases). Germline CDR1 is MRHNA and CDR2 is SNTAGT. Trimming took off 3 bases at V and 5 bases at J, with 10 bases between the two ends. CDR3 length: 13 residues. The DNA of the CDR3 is TGTGCCAGCAGTGAGGAGGGGAATTATGGCTACACCTTC. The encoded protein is CASSEEGNYGYTF.